This T cell receptor (beta chain) originates from a study of cytomegalovirus exposure and HLA in healthy donors. Primers included in the PCR were 60 Vbeta and 13 Jbeta primers. The data were produced by immunoSEQ multiplex PCR, yet TCRdb's version contains in-frame clones alone and is incomplete. The sample has about 200,000 clones; 75% to 90% are singletons. Trimming took 4 bases from V and 8 from J; bases not matched to a gene: 15. The CDR3 is 17 amino acids. Looked up from germline, CDR1 is SEHNR and CDR2 is FQNEAQ (reference sequence). This chain connects TRBV7-9 to TRBJ2-1; TRBD2 aligns across 9 bases. The TCR originated in a boy between 2 and 10 years old in good health and CMV-seronegative. Sequencing was done on a sample of PBMCs. DNA of the CDR3: TGTGCCAGCAGCTCCCCACGTGATAGCGGGAGTGGCGATGAGCAGTTCTTC. Translating gives CASSSPRDSGSGDEQFF. Full variable domain (rest looked up from reference TRBV7-9 and TRBJ2-1): DTGVSQNPRHKITKRGQNVTFRCDPISEHNRLYWYRQTLGQGPEFLTYFQNEAQLEKSRLLSDRFSAERPKGSFSTLEIQRTEQGDSAMYLCASSSPRDSGSGDEQFFGPGTRLTVL.